This TCR beta chain was profiled in a study of blood T cell repertoires in COVID-19. Germline lookup yields CDR1 SEHNR and CDR2 FQNEAQ (reference sequence). CDR3 length: 16 residues. Trimming cost V 1 base and J 7 bases, with 19 bases left between them. Sequencing was performed with immunoSEQ multiplex PCR; in TCRdb, only in-frame clones are kept and a portion is missing. Here the sample spans hundreds of thousands of clones, around 82% being singletons. The chain recombines TRBV7-9 with TRBJ1-2; maybe TRBD1 (6 bases). Sample: peripheral blood. This receptor was identified in a woman in her thirties or forties with active or convalescent COVID-19. The CDR3 sequence: CASSLGTEPLTIGYTF. The CDR3 DNA sequence: TGTGCCAGCAGCTTAGGGACAGAGCCGCTGACGATTGGCTACACCTTC. Filled out from reference TRBV7-9 and TRBJ1-2, the complete variable domain reads DTGVSQNPRHKITKRGQNVTFRCDPISEHNRLYWYRQTLGQGPEFLTYFQNEAQLEKSRLLSDRFSAERPKGSFSTLEIQRTEQGDSAMYLCASSLGTEPLTIGYTFGSGTRLTVV.